Presented here are 11 T cell receptor beta chains from one specimen sequenced in a study of Graves' ophthalmopathy and Graves' hyperthyroidism. CDR3 regions of TCR beta were amplified from RNA transcripts. HTBI-primed RT-PCR formed the first round, and a multiplex PCR formed the second. One entry per CDR3 protein results from TCRdb running MiXCR on the multiplex PCR reads. There are over a million distinct CDR3 sequences in the sample; 35% to 40% occur only once, and around 10% lies in the top ten. The sequenced material came from peripheral blood or thyroid tissue (not recorded which). The receptor source for this set is an adult man with Graves' hyperthyroidism.

This chain uses TRBV7-9 with TRBJ1-5; maybe TRBD1 (6 bases). The CDR3 is made up of 14 amino acids. Trimming removed 1 base at V and 8 bases at J, with 12 bases between. Germline CDR1 reads SEHNR; CDR2 reads FQNEAQ (reference sequence). The CDR3 is CASSLGGGLEPQHF. The CDR3 DNA is TGTGCCAGCAGCTTAGGTGGGGGCCTCGAGCCCCAGCATTTT.

This clonotype has at least ten counts. The rearrangement joins TRBV7-8 to TRBJ1-1; 7 bases line up with TRBD1. The CDR3 extends over 16 amino acids. Per the germline V gene, CDR1 is SGHVS and CDR2 is FQNEAQ. J gave up 0 bases and V 5 bases, and 9 bases lay outside the gene matches. In DNA form, the CDR3 reads TGTGCCAGCAGCCCTCGGGACAGTCCCATGAACACTGAAGCTTTCTTT. Residues: CASSPRDSPMNTEAFF.

For this clonotype: This may arise from a read error, as a much more abundant clone is one base away. This chain connects TRBV2 to TRBJ1-2; D gene unclear. This CDR3 comprises 14 residues. The ends were cut back, 3 bases at V and 8 bases at J, with 16 bases in the middle. Germline values: CDR1 SNHLY, CDR2 FYNNEI. The CDR3 DNA reads TGTGCCAGCAGTGAGACCGGACCGCAGATAGGCTACACCTTC. This codes for CASSETGPQIGYTF.

CDR3 loop: CAISPGTGTHSNQPQHF. Written as DNA, the CDR3 is TGTGCCATCAGCCCAGGAACCGGGACCCATAGCAATCAGCCCCAGCATTTT. The chain is built from TRBV10-3 and TRBJ1-5; maybe TRBD1 (5 bases). Germline loops: CDR1 ENHRY, CDR2 SYGVKD. The germline V and J ends were trimmed by 6 bases and 0 bases, with 18 bases remaining between them. This CDR3 comprises 17 residues.

The rearrangement links TRBV7-8 to TRBJ1-1, with D possibly matching TRBD1 (6 bases). Germline V gene data show CDR1 as SGHVS and CDR2 as FQNEAQ. The V gene lost 6 bases and the J gene lost 1 base, with 18 bases spanning the gap. The CDR3 totals 16 residues. DNA for the CDR3: TGTGCCAGCAGTCTAATAAATCGGGGGCAGAACACTGAAGCTTTCTTT. It encodes CASSLINRGQNTEAFF.

The table lists this clonotype with a count of one. V is TRBV15 and J is TRBJ1-2; TRBD1 aligns across 9 bases. This CDR3 contains 14 residues. V lost 1 base and J lost 6; bases outside the gene matches: 3. Germline V CDR1 and CDR2: LNHNV, YYDKDF (reference sequence). The CDR3 is CATSRGQGEDGYTF. The CDR3 nucleotides read TGTGCCACCAGCAGAGGACAGGGGGAAGATGGCTACACCTTC.

This clonotype occurred once. The CDR3 nucleotides are TGTGCCAGCAGCCCCCGACAGGACAGGGGGGGGGAGACCCAGTACTTC. This gives the protein CASSPRQDRGGETQYF. V gene TRBV7-2 combines with J gene TRBJ2-5; 10 bases are shared with TRBD1. V gave up 5 bases and J gave up 5 bases; unmatched junction bases: 11. This CDR3 comprises 16 residues. From germline, CDR1 is SGHTA and CDR2 FQGNSA. The whole variable domain, remainder taken from reference TRBV7-2 and TRBJ2-5, is GAGVSQSPSNKVTEKGKDVELRCDPISGHTALYWYRQSLGQGLEFLIYFQGNSAPDKSGLPSDRFSAERTGGSVSTLTIQRTQQEDSAVYLCASSPRQDRGGETQYFGPGTRLLVL.

This clonotype was detected only once. This chain joins TRBV25-1 and TRBJ1-1, with D tentatively TRBD1 (6 bases). V was pared by 8 bases and J by 1 base, with 14 bases between. CDR3 length equals 14 residues. Germline loops: CDR1 MGHDK, CDR2 SYGVNS. The CDR3 here is CASQDPTGNTEAFF. In DNA form, the CDR3 reads TGTGCCAGCCAAGACCCGACAGGGAACACTGAAGCTTTCTTT.

This clonotype was found a few times. CDR3 protein: CASSELALAQPQHF. The CDR3 region has the DNA TGTGCCAGCAGTGAATTGGCTCTGGCTCAGCCCCAGCATTTT. The V and J genes are TRBV2 and TRBJ1-5; D is undetermined. The CDR3 has 14 residues. V was shortened by 2 bases and J by 6 bases, with 11 bases between the two germline ends. CDR1 and CDR2 (germline): SNHLY, FYNNEI. Drawing the rest from reference TRBV2 and TRBJ1-5, the complete variable domain is EPEVTQTPSHQVTQMGQEVILRCVPISNHLYFYWYRQILGQKVEFLVSFYNNEISEKSEIFDDQFSVERPDGSNFTLKIRSTKLEDSAMYFCASSELALAQPQHFGDGTRLSIL.

About this clonotype itself: A much larger clone differs by one base, so this may be a read error. The rearrangement joins TRBV2 to TRBJ1-4; 8 bases fit TRBD1. The CDR3 spans 14 residues. Germline CDR1 reads SNHLY; CDR2 reads FYNNEI. The CDR3 sequence is CTSSRGTGSVKLFF. The CDR3 DNA follows: TGTACCAGCAGTCGCGGGACAGGTAGTGTGAAACTGTTTTTT.

The chain employs TRBV25-1 and TRBJ1-2, with D unresolved. The CDR3 covers 13 residues. Germline V CDR1 and CDR2: MGHDK, SYGVNS. Trimming took off 6 bases at V and 8 bases at J, with 16 bases between the two ends. CDR3: CASSKREDLGYTF. Here the CDR3 DNA reads TGTGCCAGCAGCAAACGGGAGGATCTCGGCTACACCTTC.